This is a list of T cell receptor beta chains from one sample in a study of CD8 T cells in ankylosing spondylitis. Using its own MiXCR run on the 5' RACE reads, TCRdb lists one record per CDR3 protein. The sample lists tens of thousands of distinct CDR3 sequences; about 6.2% were seen once. The sequencing input was synovial fluid, either unsorted or a sorted T cell fraction (not recorded which). Receptor source: a male donor with ankylosing spondylitis. Both conserved end residues are part of each CDR3.

V gene: TRBV13; J gene: TRBJ2-7; CDR3 protein: CASSSSPELRDTYEQYF
V gene: TRBV20-1; J gene: TRBJ2-7; CDR3 protein: CSARQGGTYEQYF
V gene: TRBV12-3/TRBV12-4; J gene: TRBJ1-5; CDR3 protein: CASSSTAITPQHF
V gene: TRBV4-3; J gene: TRBJ2-3; CDR3 protein: CASSQDLVPPQYF
V gene: TRBV5-1; J gene: TRBJ2-1; CDR3 protein: CASSLTVRDRGLNEQFF
V gene: TRBV5-4; J gene: TRBJ1-6; CDR3 protein: CASSLNRNRANSPLHF
V gene: TRBV7-7; J gene: TRBJ2-7; CDR3 protein: CASSLAATGEQYF
V gene: TRBV20-1; J gene: TRBJ1-1; CDR3 protein: CSARTTSTEAFF
V gene: TRBV25-1; J gene: TRBJ1-1; CDR3 protein: CASSGGGWSEAFF
V gene: TRBV6-1; J gene: TRBJ2-7; CDR3 protein: CASAPGQGYEQYF
V gene: TRBV5-6; J gene: TRBJ2-3; CDR3 protein: CASSPQTGIGPDTQYF
V gene: TRBV30; J gene: TRBJ2-5; CDR3 protein: CAWSMGWQRLAETQYF
V gene: TRBV18; J gene: TRBJ2-3; CDR3 protein: CASSISSQDTQYF
V gene: TRBV20-1; J gene: TRBJ1-6; CDR3 protein: CSARDLAPGASPLHF
V gene: TRBV27; J gene: TRBJ2-7; CDR3 protein: CASSSLAGGRAYEQYF
V gene: TRBV20-1; J gene: TRBJ1-3; CDR3 protein: CSARDGGRGDGNTIYF
V gene: TRBV5-1; J gene: TRBJ1-6; CDR3 protein: CASSLESDSPLHF
V gene: TRBV4-1; J gene: TRBJ1-5; CDR3 protein: CASSRTTGVYQPQHF
V gene: TRBV18; J gene: TRBJ1-3; CDR3 protein: CASSPADIAIYF
V gene: TRBV10-3; J gene: TRBJ2-5; CDR3 protein: CAISDDLGTGSPVAQETQYF
V gene: TRBV11-2; J gene: TRBJ1-1; CDR3 protein: CASSLRLPLEAFF
V gene: TRBV20-1; J gene: TRBJ2-1; CDR3 protein: CSADLLAGERNEQFF
V gene: TRBV6-1; J gene: TRBJ1-2; CDR3 protein: CASSRTGSFYGYTF
V gene: TRBV28; J gene: TRBJ1-2; CDR3 protein: CASSLSALANYGYTF
V gene: TRBV29-1; J gene: TRBJ1-5; CDR3 protein: CSVAGGEGPQHF
V gene: TRBV9; J gene: TRBJ1-4; CDR3 protein: CASGQAGSEKLFF
V gene: TRBV5-1; J gene: TRBJ2-3; CDR3 protein: CASSWPLAGGSGDTQYF
V gene: TRBV10-3; J gene: TRBJ2-7; CDR3 protein: CAISGGGQGAYEQYF
V gene: TRBV13; J gene: TRBJ2-7; CDR3 protein: CASSRRQGAGEQYF
V gene: TRBV6-1; J gene: TRBJ2-6; CDR3 protein: CASRGATGANVLTF
V gene: TRBV30; J gene: TRBJ2-3; CDR3 protein: CAWSVGDPGTDTQYF
V gene: TRBV6-1; J gene: TRBJ2-7; CDR3 protein: CAGGQGAYEQYF
V gene: TRBV4-2; J gene: TRBJ2-3; CDR3 protein: CASSQDLLPSGQDTQYF
V gene: TRBV7-9; J gene: TRBJ2-1; CDR3 protein: CASSTPGQGANEQFF
V gene: TRBV20-1; J gene: TRBJ1-6; CDR3 protein: CSATGGRNSPLHF
V gene: TRBV4-1; J gene: TRBJ2-2; CDR3 protein: CASSQDGRGTGELFF
V gene: TRBV10-2; J gene: TRBJ2-5; CDR3 protein: CASSNNARETQYF
V gene: TRBV28; J gene: TRBJ1-5; CDR3 protein: CASTDRARGSNQPQHF
V gene: TRBV28; J gene: TRBJ2-7; CDR3 protein: CASTKYRQGYPNEQYF
V gene: TRBV11-1; J gene: TRBJ2-5; CDR3 protein: CASSRDRGETQYF
V gene: TRBV29-1; J gene: TRBJ1-5; CDR3 protein: CSGAGRWDQPQHF